One sample yielded the 11 T cell receptor beta chains listed below, sequenced in a study of blood T cell repertoires in COVID-19. Assay: immunoSEQ multiplex PCR; the TCRdb copy retains only in-frame clones and omits some. The sample carries approximately 130,000 clones, approximately 83% recorded once. Sequencing was performed on peripheral blood. The receptors here all came from a woman in her fifties or sixties who had recovered from COVID-19.

This clone came up once. The chain employs TRBV13 and TRBJ2-1, with 10 bases aligning to TRBD1. This CDR3 spans 15 amino acids. Germline CDR1 and CDR2: PRHDT and FYEKMQ (reference sequence). V shed 4 bases, J shed 2 bases, and the junction held 2 bases outside the gene matches. This CDR3 is CASSSGQGAYNEQFF. Written as DNA, the CDR3 is TGTGCCAGCAGCTCCGGACAGGGGGCCTACAATGAGCAGTTCTTC.

This clone was seen once. The chain is built from TRBV29-1 and TRBJ2-7, with 10 bases that match TRBD2. Losses at the gene ends were 3 bases for V and 8 bases for J; bases not matched to a gene: 10. The CDR3 is 14 amino acids. Germline-derived CDR1 and CDR2 are SQVTM and ANQGSEA. For the CDR3, the DNA is TGCAGCGTTGAGGACGCGCTAGCGGGAGACAAGCAGTACTTC. This translates into CSVEDALAGDKQYF.

As DNA, the CDR3 is TGTGCCAGCAGCCCGGGACATCAACTGTTTTTT. Protein sequence: CASSPGHQLFF. This sequence joins TRBV11-3 and TRBJ1-4, with a tentative D call TRBD1 (6 bases). Deletions cut 5 bases from V and 12 bases from J, with 10 bases between. CDR1 is SGHNT, CDR2 YENEEA, per germline. CDR3 length: 11 residues.

The rearrangement links TRBV5-1 to TRBJ1-1; tentative D call: TRBD1 (6 bases). The CDR3 spans 16 residues. V was trimmed by 7 bases and J by 0 bases, leaving 19 bases between them. CDR1 SGHRS and CDR2 YFSETQ come from the germline V gene. The CDR3 nucleotides are TGCGCCAGCCAGAGAACTAGGGGGAACTTGAACACTGAAGCTTTCTTT. It translates to CASQRTRGNLNTEAFF.

This chain links TRBV5-1 with TRBJ1-1; 8 bases align to TRBD1. The V and J ends lost 0 bases and 10 bases, in that order; junction bases with no gene match: 5. The germline CDR1 and CDR2 sequences are SGHRS and YFSETQ. The CDR3 runs 13 residues. CDR3 sequence reads: CASSLGQGAGAFF. The DNA for the CDR3 is TGCGCCAGCAGCTTGGGGCAGGGGGCAGGAGCTTTCTTT.

CDR3 nucleotides: TGTGCCAGCAGCAGGGAAATCGAGGGTGAGCAGTTCTTC. Encoded protein: CASSREIEGEQFF. The chain links TRBV7-2 to TRBJ2-1; weak D call: TRBD2 (5 bases). Germline V gene sequence: CDR1 SGHTA, CDR2 FQGNSA. This CDR3 has 13 residues. The V gene lost 5 bases and the J gene lost 9 bases, with 14 bases spanning the gap.

This clone was picked up one time. The rearrangement joins TRBV6-5 to TRBJ2-5, with 8 bases aligning to TRBD2. The CDR3 spans 16 residues. Germline CDR1 is MNHEY and CDR2 is SVGAGI. Trimming at V came to 0 bases and at J to 1 base, leaving 4 bases not matched to a gene. The CDR3 coding sequence is TGTGCCAGCAGTTACTCGGCTAGCGGGTCCCAAGAGACCCAGTACTTC. This sequence encodes CASSYSASGSQETQYF.

V and J are TRBV7-3 and TRBJ2-1, with TRBD2 matching 8 bases. CDR3 length: 16 amino acids. Germline assignment: CDR1 SGHTA and CDR2 FQGTGA. The trim removed 6 bases at V and 4 bases at J, leaving 11 bases unmatched. CDR3 sequence: CASRSGSSGRYNEQFF. CDR3 DNA: TGTGCCAGCAGGTCAGGATCTAGCGGGCGGTACAATGAGCAGTTCTTC.

The chain carries TRBV7-3 and TRBJ2-4, with a weak D call TRBD2 (6 bases). The germline V gene encodes CDR1 SGHTA and CDR2 FQGTGA. The CDR3 sequence is 15 residues long. V lost 5 bases, J lost 16 bases, and 27 bases lay in between. The CDR3 is CASSHILPVGTPVYF. Here the CDR3 DNA reads TGTGCCAGCAGCCACATCCTTCCCGTCGGGACTCCAGTTTACTTC.

The chain's CDR3 is CASSTGTPSEKLFF. The CDR3 bases are TGTGCCAGCAGCACCGGGACACCCTCTGAAAAACTGTTTTTT. The genes are TRBV6-5 and TRBJ1-4; a possible D gene is TRBD1 (6 bases). Germline CDR1 MNHEY, CDR2 SVGAGI. The V end was cut by 6 bases, the J end by 7 bases, with 15 bases between. The CDR3 loop spans 14 amino acids.

This clone was counted a single time. The chain carries TRBV2 and TRBJ1-1; tentatively, D is TRBD1 (5 bases). The length of the CDR3 is 14 residues. Germline-derived CDR1 and CDR2 are SNHLY and FYNNEI. Between the trimmed V and J ends, which lost 3 bases and 2 bases, there was a span of 10 bases. As DNA, the CDR3 is TGTGCCAGCAGTGAGATGGGGCGCAACACTGAAGCTTTCTTT. Its translation: CASSEMGRNTEAFF.